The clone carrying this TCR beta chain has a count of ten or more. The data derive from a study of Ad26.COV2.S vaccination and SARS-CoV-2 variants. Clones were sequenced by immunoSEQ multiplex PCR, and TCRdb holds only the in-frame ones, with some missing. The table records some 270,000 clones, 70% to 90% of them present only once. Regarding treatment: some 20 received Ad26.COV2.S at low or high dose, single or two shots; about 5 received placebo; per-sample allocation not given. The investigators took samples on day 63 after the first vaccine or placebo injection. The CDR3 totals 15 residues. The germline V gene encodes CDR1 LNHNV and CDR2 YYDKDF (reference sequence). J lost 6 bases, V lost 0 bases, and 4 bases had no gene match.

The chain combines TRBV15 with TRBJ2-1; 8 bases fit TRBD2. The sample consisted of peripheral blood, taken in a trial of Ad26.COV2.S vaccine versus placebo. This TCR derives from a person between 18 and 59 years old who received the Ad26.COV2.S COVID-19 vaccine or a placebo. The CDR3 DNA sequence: TGTGCCACCAGCAGAGACGGGAGGGGGGTCAATGAGCAGTTCTTC. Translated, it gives CATSRDGRGVNEQFF.